This TCR beta chain comes out of a study of blood T cell repertoires in COVID-19. At the level of the study: Material from acute and convalescent COVID-19 was sourced from the United States, Italy and Spain. The cDNA or gDNA used as material had been derived from T cells, B-cell-depleted T cells, or PBMCs.

This clone was detected once. In the original analysis: Reference gene primers were amplified, and this amplification served to estimate nucleated cell counts. The data were produced by immunoSEQ multiplex PCR, yet TCRdb's version contains in-frame clones alone and is incomplete. V and J calls and clone size are copied from that table; D and trimming were computed from the DNA. The sample carries about 490,000 clones, 70% to 90% recorded once. The TCR comes from a human donor in a cohort sampled during active COVID-19. Source material: peripheral blood.

CDR3: CASSPRSGGWGNIQYF. For the CDR3, the DNA is TGTGCCAGTAGTCCCCGTTCAGGGGGCTGGGGAAACATTCAGTACTTC. This chain connects TRBV19 to TRBJ2-4; 8 bases are shared with TRBD1. Germline V gene lookup returns CDR1 LNHDA and CDR2 SQIVND (reference sequence). Trimming took 5 bases from V and 6 from J; bases not matched to a gene: 12. This CDR3 spans 16 amino acids.